This T cell receptor beta chain was profiled in a study of siplizumab effects on memory and regulatory T cells. Overall study context: Mixed lymphocyte reactions were paired, with siplizumab at about 0.92 ug/mL or without drug. Findings and caveats of the study: A minor fraction of alloreactive clones, and no more, mapped to unstimulated subsets.

With respect to this clone: What it recognizes is unknown.

Coculture of mixed lymphocyte reaction cells was performed at 37°C for five to six days. The V and J ends lost 7 bases and 4 bases, in that order; junction bases with no gene match: 9. CDR1 is SQVTM and CDR2 is ANQGSEA in the germline V gene. The CDR3 covers 13 residues. Only in-frame clones appear in the TCRdb table, and some are missing; sequencing was by immunoSEQ multiplex PCR. The sample holds 15,000 to 20,000 clones, 40% to 60% seen once. Sequencing input: CFSE-low (dividing) CD4+ T cells sorted from an allogeneic mixed lymphocyte reaction. The sequence was collected from a human donor in good health; the cells came from an allogeneic mixed lymphocyte reaction. J is TRBJ1-1 and V is TRBV29-1, with 7 bases lining up with TRBD1. The CDR3 loop is CSADNRGGTEAFF. The CDR3 bases are TGCAGCGCGGATAACAGGGGAGGCACTGAAGCTTTCTTT.